This T cell receptor (beta chain) was sequenced during a study of T cell changes during pregnancy in multiple sclerosis. TCRdb keeps only in-frame clones here, not all; method: immunoSEQ multiplex PCR. The table lists about 72,000 clones, around 91% of them singletons. Sequences were derived from peripheral blood, sampled in the third trimester of pregnancy. The receptor was isolated from a female donor in good health, enrolled as a control in a pregnancy study.

The CDR3 DNA is TGTGCCAGCAGCACTCCTAAGGGGACAGGGTACGAGCAGTACTTC. It yields the protein CASSTPKGTGYEQYF. J is TRBJ2-7 and V is TRBV5-6, with 9 bases lining up with TRBD1. The CDR3 has 15 residues. Germline V CDR1 and CDR2: SGHDT, YYEEEE. V was pared by 4 bases and J by 4 bases, with 9 bases of the junction left unmatched.